This is a list of T cell receptor beta chains from one sample in a study of sequential checkpoint blockade in melanoma. Assay: immunoSEQ multiplex PCR; the TCRdb copy retains only in-frame clones and omits some. The table lists about 2,800 clones, over 20% of them singletons. Material: tumor tissue (inferred from file names), obtained from a patient given nivolumab and ipilimumab in sequence. These receptors were collected from a human donor with melanoma. The CDR3 runs from the conserved cysteine through the conserved F or W. D genes are given only for firm matches. Clone size is stated in some rows and not others, as once, few, many or a class when expanded.

>TRBV6-8|TRBJ2-1|NA|few
TGTGCCAGCGCACCGGGACTCCTGTACAATGAGCAGTTCTTC
CASAPGLLYNEQFF
>TRBV11-3|TRBJ1-6|TRBD1|NA
TGTGCCAGCAGCACCACCCGGGACAGGGGGCACTCGTCACCCCTCCACTTT
CASSTTRDRGHSSPLHF
>TRBV6-8|TRBJ1-1|NA|medium-sized
TGTGCCAGCATTTTTCGAGGGGGGATCACTGAAGCTTTCTTT
CASIFRGGITEAFF
>TRBV5-1|TRBJ1-5|NA|NA
TGCGCCAGCAGCCTTGGGACGGATAGCAATCAGCCCCAGCATTTT
CASSLGTDSNQPQHF
>TRBV11-3|TRBJ2-7|NA|few
TGTGCCAGCAGCTTAGTCGGGCAGGCGTACGAGCAGTACTTC
CASSLVGQAYEQYF
>TRBV30|TRBJ2-1|NA|NA
TGTGCCTGGAGTCCAACGAGTAATGAGCAGTTCTTC
CAWSPTSNEQFF
>TRBV27|TRBJ2-7|NA|NA
TGTGCCAGCAGTTTGACTAGGAACGAGCAGTACTTC
CASSLTRNEQYF
>TRBV6-4|TRBJ1-3|NA|NA
TGTGCCATGAATCGCATCAACACCATATATTTT
CAMNRINTIYF
>TRBV29-1|TRBJ1-4|NA|few
TGCAGCGTTGGACCCGGGAATGAAAAACTGTTTTTT
CSVGPGNEKLFF